This T cell receptor beta chain stems from a study of CD8 T cell repertoires and HIV-1 epitope variants. This clone has just one count. Its specificity is not known. Only in-frame clones appear in the TCRdb table, and some are missing; sequencing was by immunoSEQ multiplex PCR. The data contain about 5,600 clones, roughly 71% of them singletons. The V gene's germline CDR1 is SEHNR and CDR2 FQNEAQ (reference sequence). The CDR3 sequence is 14 residues long. Unmatched junction bases numbered 4, after V lost 3 bases and J lost 5 bases. The source of this sequence is a male donor with HIV. The rearrangement links TRBV7-9 to TRBJ1-1, with 9 bases matching TRBD1. Sequencing used cultured CD8+ T cells derived from PBMCs. The CDR3 is CASSFPDRGTEAFF. The CDR3 coding sequence is TGTGCCAGCAGCTTTCCGGACAGGGGAACTGAAGCTTTCTTT.